Presented here are 5 T cell receptor beta chains from one specimen sequenced in a study of CD8 T cells in Susac syndrome. An input of about 0.5 to 1 ug of RNA was subjected to reverse transcription using random hexamers. One entry per CDR3 protein, called by TCRdb with MiXCR from the immunoSEQ multiplex PCR reads. This sample yields about 60,000 distinct CDR3 sequences, of which more than 80% are seen a single time; approximately 0.2% belongs to the top ten. Sequenced input: CD8+ T cells from PBMCs. These receptors were obtained from a human donor in good health.

This clonotype was detected once. The V and J genes are TRBV7-8 and TRBJ2-3; the match to TRBD2 covers 14 bases. Trimming cost V 3 bases and J 2 bases; bases outside gene matches: 7. Germline-derived CDR1 and CDR2 are SGHVS and FQNEAQ. This CDR3 comprises 18 residues. CDR3 DNA sequence: TGTGCCAGCAGCTTGGGACTAGCGGGGGTCCCGATCACAGATACGCAGTATTTT. Translating it yields CASSLGLAGVPITDTQYF.

The chain uses TRBV15 and TRBJ2-1; 7 bases fit TRBD1. CDR1 is LNHNV and CDR2 is YYDKDF in the germline V gene (reference sequence). J gave up 6 bases and V 3 bases, and 2 bases lay outside the gene matches. The CDR3 contains 13 residues. CDR3 protein: CATSRDRFNEQFF. The CDR3, as DNA: TGTGCCACCAGCAGGGACAGGTTCAATGAGCAGTTCTTC.

The count of this clonotype is one. This rearrangement joins TRBV12-3 or TRBV12-4 to TRBJ2-1; D is unresolved. Trimming took off 3 bases at V and 7 bases at J, with 7 bases between the two ends. The CDR3 is 12 amino acids. The CDR3 coding sequence is TGTGCCAGCAGTTTTAGTCGAAATGAGCAGTTCTTC. Amino acid sequence: CASSFSRNEQFF.

The chain recombines TRBV25-1 with TRBJ1-2; 7 nucleotides line up with TRBD1. There are 14 residues in the CDR3. The V gene end was trimmed by 3 bases and the J gene end by 8 bases; junction bases not matched to a gene: 9. The germline CDR1 and CDR2 sequences are MGHDK and SYGVNS. The CDR3 region has the DNA TGTGCCAGCAGTGAGGGAACGACAGGGTTCGGCTACACCTTC. It yields the protein CASSEGTTGFGYTF.

This clonotype appeared a few times. The V and J genes are TRBV20-1 and TRBJ2-7; TRBD2 agrees at 16 bases. This CDR3 comprises 15 residues. Unmatched junction bases numbered 1, after V lost 3 bases and J lost 2 bases. Germline V gives CDR1 DFQATT, CDR2 SNEGSKA (reference sequence). DNA for the CDR3: TGCAGTGCTAGGGGGACTAGCGGGGGGGCCTACGAGCAGTACTTC. It encodes CSARGTSGGAYEQYF.